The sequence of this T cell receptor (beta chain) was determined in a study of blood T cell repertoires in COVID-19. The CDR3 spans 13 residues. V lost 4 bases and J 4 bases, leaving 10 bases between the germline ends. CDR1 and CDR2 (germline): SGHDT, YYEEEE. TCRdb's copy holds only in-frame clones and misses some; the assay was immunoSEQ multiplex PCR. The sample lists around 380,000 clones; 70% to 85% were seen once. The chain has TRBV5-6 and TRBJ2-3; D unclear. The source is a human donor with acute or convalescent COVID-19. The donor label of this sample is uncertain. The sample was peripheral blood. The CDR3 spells CASSRYSPDTQYF. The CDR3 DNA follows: TGTGCCAGCAGCAGATACAGCCCAGATACGCAGTATTTT.